This TCR beta chain derives from a study of T cell responses to AZD1222 COVID-19 vaccine. Findings of the study overall: Baseline serostatus was positive in only a handful of AZD1222 recipients. The sample set comprised mostly white British donors with more females, and clonal diversity was possibly underestimated. Recipients of two AZD1222 doses showed rising Spike-specific TCR breadth and depth. Epitopes outside B.1.351 and B.1.1.7 mutated regions reportedly drew nearly half of spike TCRs.

Sequencing used immunoSEQ multiplex PCR; TCRdb keeps in-frame clones, though not all of them. The sample shows about 260,000 clones, over 85% of them seen only once. With regard to this clone: As yet, its antigen is unknown.

V lost 7 bases to trimming and J lost 5 bases, with 12 bases between them. Looked up from germline, CDR1 is LNHDA and CDR2 is SQIVND (reference sequence). The length of the CDR3 is 13 residues. The chain uses TRBV19 and TRBJ1-5; D gene ambiguous. This material consisted of peripheral blood, taken on day 0 of AZD1222 vaccination. This TCR was recovered from an adult in good health. CDR3 nucleotides: TGTGCCAGTAACAACCTCCGTGATCAGCCCCAGCATTTT. It codes for CASNNLRDQPQHF.